A selection of T cell receptor beta chains follows, all from one sample in a study of T cell responses to AZD1222 COVID-19 vaccine. Measured with immunoSEQ multiplex PCR; TCRdb has only the in-frame clones, and not every one. The sample yields about 120,000 clones, roughly nine tenths seen once. The material sequenced was peripheral blood, taken 28 days after the second AZD1222 dose. The receptors here all came from an adult who received the AZD1222 COVID-19 vaccine. CDR3s include the opening cysteine and the closing phenylalanine or tryptophan. The D gene is left open where the match is weak. Rows give clone size only sometimes, using once, few, many, or a class for an expanded clone.

d_call j_call v_call clone_size cdr3_nt cdr3_aa
- TRBJ2-4 TRBV4-1 - TGCGCCAGCAGCCAGCCATCCGGAAACATTCAGTACTTC CASSQPSGNIQYF
- TRBJ1-5 TRBV10-1 - TGCGCCAGCAGGAAACCATATAGCAATCAGCCCCAGCATTTT CASRKPYSNQPQHF
- TRBJ1-5 TRBV28 - TGTGCCAGCAGTTTAGCGGGCGGTCAGCCCCAGCATTTT CASSLAGGQPQHF
- TRBJ2-7 TRBV20-1 - TGCAGTGCTAGTTCCGTTGGGGGTGAACGATCCTACGAGCAGTACTTC CSASSVGGERSYEQYF
- TRBJ2-1 TRBV6-6 - TGTGCCAGCGCCCCCGGGTCGTCCTACAATGAGCAGTTCTTC CASAPGSSYNEQFF
- TRBJ1-5 TRBV7-9 - TGTGCCAGCAGCACCGTTACCAGGGGTAGCAATCAGCCCCAGCATTTT CASSTVTRGSNQPQHF
TRBD2 TRBJ2-7 TRBV27 - TGTGCCAGCAGTTTCATCGGGACTAGCGGGGCCTACGAGCAGTACTTC CASSFIGTSGAYEQYF
- TRBJ1-3 TRBV4-1 - TGCGCCAGCAGCCAAGATCCACTTCGTCCGGCGAACACCATATATTTT CASSQDPLRPANTIYF
TRBD1 TRBJ2-1 TRBV23-1 - TGCGCCAGCTGCCGGGGACAGGGGTCGGCTAATCGGTTCTTC CASCRGQGSANRFF
TRBD1 TRBJ2-1 TRBV23-1 - TGCGCCAGCAGTCAAGGCAGGGGGCTTTACAATGAGCAGTTCTTC CASSQGRGLYNEQFF
TRBD2 TRBJ2-1 TRBV5-1 - TGCGCCAGCAGGGGCTTTAAGCGGGAGGGCAATGGCAATGAGCAGTTCTTC CASRGFKREGNGNEQFF
- TRBJ2-2 TRBV7-9 - TGTGCCAGCAGCCCTGGTACCGGGGAGCTGTTTTTT CASSPGTGELFF
- TRBJ1-2 TRBV5-1 - TGCGCCAGCAGTGAGGCTAGGCGAGGGGGCTACACCTTC CASSEARRGGYTF
- TRBJ1-4 TRBV27 - TGTGCCAGCAGTTCGGCGGTCACTAATGAAAAACTGTTTTTT CASSSAVTNEKLFF
TRBD1 TRBJ2-7 TRBV11-1 once TGTGCCAGCAGCCCCCGGGACAGGGACTACGAGCAGTACTTC CASSPRDRDYEQYF
TRBD1 TRBJ1-5 TRBV3-1/TRBV3-2 - TGTGCCAGCAGCCACGGGACAGGGGGCAATCAGCCCCAGCATTTT CASSHGTGGNQPQHF
- TRBJ1-5 TRBV6-1 - TGTGCCAGCAGTGACAGGGAGCAGCCCCAGCATTTT CASSDREQPQHF
- TRBJ2-1 TRBV18 - TGTGCCAGCTCACTTAATCGGAAAGGGCTACACGGGGGCTACAATGAGCAGTTCTTC CASSLNRKGLHGGYNEQFF
TRBD1 TRBJ1-2 TRBV7-8 - TGTGCCAGCAGCCCGCGAACAGGGGAGATGGGCTACACCTTC CASSPRTGEMGYTF
- TRBJ1-1 TRBV6-5 - TGTGCCAGCAGGGCTGACAGGAATGAAGCTTTCTTT CASRADRNEAFF
- TRBJ2-1 TRBV27 - TGTGCCAGCACTCGAGGACCAGATTCGGTGCAGTTCTTC CASTRGPDSVQFF
- TRBJ1-2 TRBV9 - TGTGCCAGCAGCCGCGGAGGGTCCTCCAGGGGCTACACCTTC CASSRGGSSRGYTF
- TRBJ2-1 TRBV7-3 - TGTGCCAGCAGCCGTAGCGGATACAATGAGCAGTTCTTC CASSRSGYNEQFF
- TRBJ1-1 TRBV7-3 few TGTGCCAGCAGCTTATTACCGAACACTGAAGCTTTCTTT CASSLLPNTEAFF
- TRBJ2-5 TRBV18 - TGTGCCAGCTCACAAAAGGAGATGGCTTGGACAGGCCGGGAGGAGACCCAGTACTTC CASSQKEMAWTGREETQYF
- TRBJ2-1 TRBV7-7 - TGTGCTAGCAGCCTAAACGTGGGGGCCCAGTACAATGAGCAGTTCTTC CASSLNVGAQYNEQFF
TRBD1 TRBJ1-1 TRBV28 - TGTGCCAGCAGTCAGACGACAGGGGGCGCGACTGAAGCTTTCTTT CASSQTTGGATEAFF
- TRBJ2-7 TRBV6-5 - TGTGCCAGCAGTATTAGTTCCTACGAGCAGTACTTC CASSISSYEQYF
- TRBJ2-3 TRBV3-1/TRBV3-2 - TGTGCCAGCAGCCATTCCTCGGATACGCAGTATTTT CASSHSSDTQYF
TRBD1 TRBJ2-5 TRBV19 - TGTGCCAGTAGGGAACAGGGGGCCGCCGAATCAGAGACCCAGTACTTC CASREQGAAESETQYF